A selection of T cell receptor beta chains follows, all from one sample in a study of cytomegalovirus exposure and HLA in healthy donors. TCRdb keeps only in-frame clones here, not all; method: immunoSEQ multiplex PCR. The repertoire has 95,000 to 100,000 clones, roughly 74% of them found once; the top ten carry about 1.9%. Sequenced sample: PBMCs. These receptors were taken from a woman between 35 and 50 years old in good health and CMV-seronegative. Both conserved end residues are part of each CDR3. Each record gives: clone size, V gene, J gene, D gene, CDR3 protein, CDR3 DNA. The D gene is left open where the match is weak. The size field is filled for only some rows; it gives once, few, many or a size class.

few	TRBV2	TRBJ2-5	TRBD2	CASKPSGRRVGETQYF	TGTGCCAGCAAACCTAGCGGGAGGCGGGTAGGAGAGACCCAGTACTTC
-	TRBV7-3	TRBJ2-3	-	CASSTTQDSTDTQYF	TGTGCCAGCAGCACCACCCAGGATAGCACAGATACGCAGTATTTT
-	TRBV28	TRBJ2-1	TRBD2	CAGQAGGSYNEQFF	TGTGCCGGGCAAGCGGGAGGCTCCTACAATGAGCAGTTCTTC
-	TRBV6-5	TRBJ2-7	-	CASSGGSHLEQYF	TGTGCCAGCAGTGGGGGCAGCCACCTCGAGCAGTACTTC
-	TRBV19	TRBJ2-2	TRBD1	CASSIGGGRNTGELFF	TGTGCCAGTAGTATAGGAGGGGGCCGGAACACCGGGGAGCTGTTTTTT
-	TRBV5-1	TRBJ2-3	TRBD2	CASSLTSGELFTDTQYF	TGCGCCAGCAGCTTAACTAGCGGGGAGCTATTCACAGATACGCAGTATTTT
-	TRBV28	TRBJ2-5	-	CASSFDQRGTQYF	TGTGCCAGCAGTTTTGATCAACGCGGGACCCAGTACTTC
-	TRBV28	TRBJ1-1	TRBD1	CASSHRTTTGSAEAFF	TGTGCCAGCAGCCACAGGACCACGACAGGGAGCGCTGAAGCTTTCTTT
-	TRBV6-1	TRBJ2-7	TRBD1	CASSPRTGFLLEQYF	TGTGCCAGCAGCCCAAGGACAGGGTTCCTCCTCGAGCAGTACTTC
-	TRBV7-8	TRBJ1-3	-	CASSAPAGMGAGGNTIYF	TGTGCCAGCAGCGCACCAGCCGGCATGGGGGCAGGTGGAAACACCATATATTTT
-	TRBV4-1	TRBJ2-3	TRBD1	CASSQVDRGRTSTDTQYF	TGCGCCAGCAGCCAAGTGGACAGGGGCAGAACTAGCACAGATACGCAGTATTTT
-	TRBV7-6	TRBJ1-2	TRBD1	CASSLNTGGFDGYTF	TGTGCCAGCAGCTTAAATACAGGGGGCTTTGATGGCTACACCTTC
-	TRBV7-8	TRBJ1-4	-	CASSLARVVATNEKLFF	TGTGCCAGCAGCTTAGCGAGGGTTGTCGCAACTAATGAAAAACTGTTTTTT
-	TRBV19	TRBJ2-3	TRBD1	CASSRQGGTDTQYF	TGTGCCAGTAGCCGACAGGGTGGCACAGATACGCAGTATTTT
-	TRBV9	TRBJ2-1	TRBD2	CASSLGLRGVGSNEQFF	TGTGCCAGCAGCCTGGGTCTGCGGGGGGTTGGGAGCAATGAGCAGTTCTTC
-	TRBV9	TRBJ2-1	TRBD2	CASSVGLAEHNEQFF	TGTGCCAGCAGCGTAGGACTAGCGGAACACAATGAGCAGTTCTTC
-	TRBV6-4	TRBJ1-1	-	CASSEKPGVNTEAFF	TGTGCCAGCAGTGAAAAGCCAGGGGTGAACACTGAAGCTTTCTTT
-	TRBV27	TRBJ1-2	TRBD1	CASSFSDRGDYGYTF	TGTGCCAGCAGTTTTAGCGACAGGGGTGACTATGGCTACACCTTC
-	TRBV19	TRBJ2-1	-	CASRRELKYNEQFF	TGTGCCAGTCGGAGGGAGTTGAAGTACAATGAGCAGTTCTTC
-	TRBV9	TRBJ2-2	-	CASSTGLTGELFF	TGTGCCAGCAGCACCGGACTGACCGGGGAGCTGTTTTTT
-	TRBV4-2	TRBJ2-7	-	CASSQDLGRDEQYF	TGTGCCAGCAGCCAAGATCTTGGCAGGGACGAGCAGTACTTC
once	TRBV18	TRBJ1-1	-	CASSPPMAREAFF	TGTGCCAGCTCACCACCGATGGCCCGCGAAGCTTTCTTT
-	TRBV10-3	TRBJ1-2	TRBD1	CATGQGAYGYTF	TGTGCCACAGGACAGGGAGCCTATGGCTACACCTTC
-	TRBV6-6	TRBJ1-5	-	CASISVNQPQHF	TGTGCCAGCATCTCGGTCAATCAGCCCCAGCATTTT
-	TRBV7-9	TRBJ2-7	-	CASSPQGSSYEQYF	TGTGCCAGCAGCCCCCAGGGTAGCTCCTACGAGCAGTACTTC
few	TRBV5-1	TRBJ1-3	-	CASSLTGPGAHSGNTIYF	TGCGCCAGCAGCTTGACAGGCCCCGGCGCCCACTCTGGAAACACCATATATTTT
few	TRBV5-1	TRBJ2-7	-	CASSLTSTVDEQYF	TGCGCCAGCAGCTTGACTAGTACGGTGGACGAGCAGTACTTC
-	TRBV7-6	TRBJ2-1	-	CASSPTPGSYNEQFF	TGTGCCAGCAGCCCTACCCCGGGATCCTACAATGAGCAGTTCTTC
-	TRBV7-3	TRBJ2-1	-	CASSPLPGADEQFF	TGTGCCAGCAGCCCATTACCAGGGGCTGACGAGCAGTTCTTC
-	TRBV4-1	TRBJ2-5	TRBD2	CASSQEDGGQETQYF	TGCGCCAGCAGCCAAGAAGACGGGGGGCAAGAGACCCAGTACTTC
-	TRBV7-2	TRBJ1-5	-	CASSLVLESNQPQHF	TGTGCCAGCAGCTTAGTGCTGGAGAGCAATCAGCCCCAGCATTTT
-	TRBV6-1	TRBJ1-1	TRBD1	CASSGDRGRTEAFF	TGTGCCAGCAGTGGCGACAGGGGTCGGACTGAGGCTTTCTTT
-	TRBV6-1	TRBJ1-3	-	CASSTEGNTIYF	TGTGCCAGCAGTACAGAGGGAAACACCATATATTTT
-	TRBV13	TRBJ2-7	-	CASSPPEEALDYEQYF	TGTGCCAGCAGCCCCCCCGAGGAGGCGTTGGATTACGAGCAGTACTTC
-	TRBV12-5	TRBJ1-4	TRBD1	CASGQTGHDEKLFF	TGTGCTAGTGGCCAGACAGGGCATGATGAAAAACTGTTTTTT
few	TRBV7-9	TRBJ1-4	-	CASSLGPVNEKLFF	TGTGCCAGCAGCTTAGGTCCGGTTAATGAAAAACTGTTTTTT
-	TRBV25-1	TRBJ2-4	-	CASSEYSGVENIQYF	TGTGCCAGCAGTGAATATTCGGGGGTAGAAAACATTCAGTACTTC
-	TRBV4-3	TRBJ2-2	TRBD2	CASSQDGGGNTGELFF	TGCGCCAGCAGCCAAGATGGGGGGGGGAACACCGGGGAGCTGTTTTTT
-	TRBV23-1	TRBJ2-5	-	CASTTHSRTVQDTIGTQYF	TGCGCCAGCACCACCCATTCACGGACAGTACAAGATACCATAGGGACCCAGTACTTC